In its sample, the clone carrying this TCR beta chain was seen many times. Amplified TCR beta CDR3 regions derived from RNA transcripts. A first-round RT-PCR of the TCR CDR3 used the HTBI primer set. Each CDR3 protein gets one entry after TCRdb re-called the multiplex PCR reads with MiXCR. This table holds a few hundred thousand distinct CDR3 sequences, approximately 15% found once. The data derive from a study of T cells in Graves' hyperthyroidism and ophthalmopathy. V trimming: 6 bases; J trimming: 2 bases; junction bases outside the gene matches: 5. CDR3 size: 15 residues. Germline CDR1 and CDR2: SGHTA and FQGNSA.

This chain joins TRBV7-2 and TRBJ2-1; 9 nucleotides line up with TRBD2. Sequenced input: blood. This sequence was found in a woman under 30 with Graves' hyperthyroidism. Written as DNA, the CDR3 is TGTGCCAGCAGGCTAGCGGGGTCCCCCTACAATGAGCAGTTCTTC. Its translation is CASRLAGSPYNEQFF.